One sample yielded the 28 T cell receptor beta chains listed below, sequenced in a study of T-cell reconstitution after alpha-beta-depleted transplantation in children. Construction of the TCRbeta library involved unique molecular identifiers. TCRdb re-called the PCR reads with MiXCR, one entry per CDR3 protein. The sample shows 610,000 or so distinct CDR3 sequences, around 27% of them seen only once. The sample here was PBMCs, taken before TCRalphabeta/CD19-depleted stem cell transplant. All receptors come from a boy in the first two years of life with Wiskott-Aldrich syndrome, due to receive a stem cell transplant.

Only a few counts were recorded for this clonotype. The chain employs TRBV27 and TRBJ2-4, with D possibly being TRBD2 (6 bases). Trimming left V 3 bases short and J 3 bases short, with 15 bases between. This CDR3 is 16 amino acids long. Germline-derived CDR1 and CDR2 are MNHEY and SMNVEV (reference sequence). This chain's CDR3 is CASSLSAGLHKNIQYF. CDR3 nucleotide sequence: TGTGCCAGCAGTTTGAGTGCGGGGCTTCACAAAAACATTCAGTACTTC.

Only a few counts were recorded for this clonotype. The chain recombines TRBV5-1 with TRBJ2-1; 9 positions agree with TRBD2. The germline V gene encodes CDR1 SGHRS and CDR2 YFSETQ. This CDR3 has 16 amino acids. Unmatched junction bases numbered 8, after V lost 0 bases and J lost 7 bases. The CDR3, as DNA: TGCGCCAGCAGCTTGGTTAATAGCGGGAGCAGGAATGAGCAGTTCTTC. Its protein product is CASSLVNSGSRNEQFF.

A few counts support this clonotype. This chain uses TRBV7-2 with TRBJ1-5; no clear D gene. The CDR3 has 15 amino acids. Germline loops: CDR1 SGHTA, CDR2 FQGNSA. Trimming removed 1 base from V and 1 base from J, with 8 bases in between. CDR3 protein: CASSLEHSSNQPQHF. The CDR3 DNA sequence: TGTGCCAGCAGCTTAGAACACTCCAGCAATCAGCCCCAGCATTTT.

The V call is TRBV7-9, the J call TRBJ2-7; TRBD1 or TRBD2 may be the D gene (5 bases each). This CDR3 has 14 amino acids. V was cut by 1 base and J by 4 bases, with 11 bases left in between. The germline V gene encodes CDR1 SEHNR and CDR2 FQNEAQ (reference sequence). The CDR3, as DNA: TGTGCCAGCAGCTTAGTGGGGGTGGCGTACGAGCAGTACTTC. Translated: CASSLVGVAYEQYF.

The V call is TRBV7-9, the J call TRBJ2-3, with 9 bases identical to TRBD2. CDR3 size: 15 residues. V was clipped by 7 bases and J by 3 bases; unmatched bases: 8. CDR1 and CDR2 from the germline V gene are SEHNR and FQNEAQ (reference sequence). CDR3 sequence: CASTLGAGGTDTQYF. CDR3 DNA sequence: TGTGCCAGCACCCTGGGAGCGGGAGGTACAGATACGCAGTATTTT.

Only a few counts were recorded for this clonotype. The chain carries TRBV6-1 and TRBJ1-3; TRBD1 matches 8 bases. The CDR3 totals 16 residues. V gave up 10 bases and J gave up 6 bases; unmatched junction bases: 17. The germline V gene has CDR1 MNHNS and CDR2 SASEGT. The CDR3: CATSRLGTGGANTIYF. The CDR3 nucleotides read TGTGCCACTTCGCGATTAGGGACAGGAGGTGCAAACACCATATATTTT.

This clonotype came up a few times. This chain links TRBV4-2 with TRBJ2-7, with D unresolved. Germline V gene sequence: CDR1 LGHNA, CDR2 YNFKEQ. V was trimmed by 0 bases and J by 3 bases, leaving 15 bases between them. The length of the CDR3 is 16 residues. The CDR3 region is CASSQDLNPEFYEQYF. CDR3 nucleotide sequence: TGTGCCAGCAGCCAAGATCTCAACCCGGAATTCTACGAGCAGTACTTC.

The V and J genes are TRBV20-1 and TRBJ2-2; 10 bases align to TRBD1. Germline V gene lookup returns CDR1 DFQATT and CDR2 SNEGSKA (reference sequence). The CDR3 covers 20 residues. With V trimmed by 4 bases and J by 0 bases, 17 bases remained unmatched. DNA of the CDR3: TGCAGTGCTACTCCGCCTCCCGGGACAGGGGAATTCGCGAACACCGGGGAGCTGTTTTTT. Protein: CSATPPPGTGEFANTGELFF.

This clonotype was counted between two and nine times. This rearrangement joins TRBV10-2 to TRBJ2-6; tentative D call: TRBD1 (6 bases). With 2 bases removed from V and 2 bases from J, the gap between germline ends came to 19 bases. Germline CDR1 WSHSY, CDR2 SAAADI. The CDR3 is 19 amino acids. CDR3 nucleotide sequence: TGCGCCAGCAGTGAGCTACGGTACAGGGACATTACTGGGGCCAACGTCCTGACTTTC. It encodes CASSELRYRDITGANVLTF.

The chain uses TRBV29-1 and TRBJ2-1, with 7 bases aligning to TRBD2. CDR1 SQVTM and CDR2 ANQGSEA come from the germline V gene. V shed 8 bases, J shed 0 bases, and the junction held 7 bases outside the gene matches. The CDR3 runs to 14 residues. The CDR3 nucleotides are TGCAGCCAGACTAGCAGAAGCTCCTACAATGAGCAGTTCTTC. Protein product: CSQTSRSSYNEQFF.

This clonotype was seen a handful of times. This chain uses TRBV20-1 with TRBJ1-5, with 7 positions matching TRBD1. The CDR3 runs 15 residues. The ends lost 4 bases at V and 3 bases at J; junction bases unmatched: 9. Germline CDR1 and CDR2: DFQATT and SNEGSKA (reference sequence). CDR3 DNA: TGCAGTGCTACCGACGGGACAGCCTTCAATCAGCCCCAGCATTTT. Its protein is CSATDGTAFNQPQHF.

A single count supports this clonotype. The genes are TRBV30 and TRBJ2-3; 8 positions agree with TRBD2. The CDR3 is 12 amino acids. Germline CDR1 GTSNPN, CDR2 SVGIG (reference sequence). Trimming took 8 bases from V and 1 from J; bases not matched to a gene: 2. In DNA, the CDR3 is TGTGCCGTGACTAGCGGCACAGATACGCAGTATTTT. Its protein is CAVTSGTDTQYF.

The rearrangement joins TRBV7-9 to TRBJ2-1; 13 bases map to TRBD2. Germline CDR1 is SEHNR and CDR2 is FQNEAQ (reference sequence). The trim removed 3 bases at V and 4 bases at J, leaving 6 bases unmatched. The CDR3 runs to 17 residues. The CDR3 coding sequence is TGTGCCAGCAGCTTTACCGGGACTAGCGGGGTATACAATGAGCAGTTCTTC. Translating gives CASSFTGTSGVYNEQFF.

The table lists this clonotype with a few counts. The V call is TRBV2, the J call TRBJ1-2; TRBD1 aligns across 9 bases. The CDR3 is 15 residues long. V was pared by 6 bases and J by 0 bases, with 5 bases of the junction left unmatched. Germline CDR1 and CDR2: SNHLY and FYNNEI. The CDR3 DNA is TGTGCCAGCAGCCTGACAGGGGGAGCTAACTATGGCTACACCTTC. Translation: CASSLTGGANYGYTF.

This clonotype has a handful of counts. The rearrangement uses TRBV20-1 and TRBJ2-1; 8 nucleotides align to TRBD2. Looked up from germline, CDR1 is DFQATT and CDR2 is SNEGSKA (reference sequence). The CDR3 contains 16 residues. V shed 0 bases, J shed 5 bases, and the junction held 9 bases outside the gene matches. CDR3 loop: CSARDLSSGLNNEQFF. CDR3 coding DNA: TGCAGTGCTAGAGATTTATCTAGCGGGTTGAACAATGAGCAGTTCTTC.

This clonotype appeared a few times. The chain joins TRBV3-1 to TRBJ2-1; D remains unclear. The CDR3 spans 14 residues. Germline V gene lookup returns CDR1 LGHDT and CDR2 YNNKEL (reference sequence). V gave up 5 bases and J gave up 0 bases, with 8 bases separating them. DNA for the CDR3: TGTGCCAGCAGCGCGATGAGCTCCTACAATGAGCAGTTCTTC. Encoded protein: CASSAMSSYNEQFF.

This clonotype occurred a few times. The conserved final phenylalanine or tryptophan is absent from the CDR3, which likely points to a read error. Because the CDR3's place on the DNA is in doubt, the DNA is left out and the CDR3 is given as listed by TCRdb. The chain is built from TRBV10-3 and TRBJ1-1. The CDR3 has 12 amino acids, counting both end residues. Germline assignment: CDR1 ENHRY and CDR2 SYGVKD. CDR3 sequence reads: CAISEGVEGGVL.

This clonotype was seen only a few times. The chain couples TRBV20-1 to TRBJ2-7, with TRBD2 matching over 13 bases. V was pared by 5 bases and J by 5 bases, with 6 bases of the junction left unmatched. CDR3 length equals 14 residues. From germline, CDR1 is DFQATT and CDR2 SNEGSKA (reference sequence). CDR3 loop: CSAGLAGDDDEQYF. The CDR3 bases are TGCAGTGCTGGACTAGCGGGAGATGATGACGAGCAGTACTTC.

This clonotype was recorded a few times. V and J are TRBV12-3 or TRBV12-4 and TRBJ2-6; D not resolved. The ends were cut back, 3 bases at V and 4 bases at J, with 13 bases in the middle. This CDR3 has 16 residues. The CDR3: CASSFQLGSGANVLTF. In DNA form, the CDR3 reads TGTGCCAGCAGTTTCCAGCTGGGATCAGGGGCCAACGTCCTGACTTTC.

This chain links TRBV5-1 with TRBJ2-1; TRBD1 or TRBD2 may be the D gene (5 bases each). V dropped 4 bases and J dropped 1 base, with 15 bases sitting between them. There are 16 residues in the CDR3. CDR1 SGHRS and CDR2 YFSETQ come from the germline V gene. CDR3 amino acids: CASSGDGAISYNEQFF. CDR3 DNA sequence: TGCGCCAGCAGCGGGGACGGGGCTATATCCTACAATGAGCAGTTCTTC.

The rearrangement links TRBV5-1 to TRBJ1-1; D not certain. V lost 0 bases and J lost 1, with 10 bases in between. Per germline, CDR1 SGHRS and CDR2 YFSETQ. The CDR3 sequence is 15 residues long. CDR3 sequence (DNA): TGCGCCAGCAGCTTGGGCCTCCTTGGGAACACTGAAGCTTTCTTT. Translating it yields CASSLGLLGNTEAFF.

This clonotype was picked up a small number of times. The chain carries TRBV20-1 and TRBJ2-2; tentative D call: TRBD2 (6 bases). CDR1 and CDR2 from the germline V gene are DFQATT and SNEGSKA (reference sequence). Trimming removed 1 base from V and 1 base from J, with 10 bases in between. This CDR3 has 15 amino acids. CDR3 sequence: CSARGLVENTGELFF. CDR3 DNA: TGCAGTGCTAGAGGACTAGTGGAGAACACCGGGGAGCTGTTTTTT.

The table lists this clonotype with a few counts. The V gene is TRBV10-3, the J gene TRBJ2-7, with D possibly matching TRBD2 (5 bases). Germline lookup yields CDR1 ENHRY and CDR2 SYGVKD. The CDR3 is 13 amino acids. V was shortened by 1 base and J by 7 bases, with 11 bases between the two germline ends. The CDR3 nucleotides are TGTGCCATCAGTGAGTGGCAGTCGGGAGAGCAGTACTTC. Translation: CAISEWQSGEQYF.

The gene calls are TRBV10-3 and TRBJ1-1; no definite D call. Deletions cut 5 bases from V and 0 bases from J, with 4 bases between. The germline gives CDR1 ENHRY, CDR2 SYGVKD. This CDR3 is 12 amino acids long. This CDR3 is CAISSLNTEAFF. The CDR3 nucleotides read TGTGCCATCAGTTCTTTGAACACTGAAGCTTTCTTT.

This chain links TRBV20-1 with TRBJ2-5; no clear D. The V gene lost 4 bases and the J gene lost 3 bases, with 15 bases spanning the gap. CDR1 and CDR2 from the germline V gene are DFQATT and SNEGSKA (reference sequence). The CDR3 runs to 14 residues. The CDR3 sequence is CSATDLGLEETQYF. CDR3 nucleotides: TGCAGTGCTACAGATCTCGGGTTGGAAGAGACCCAGTACTTC.

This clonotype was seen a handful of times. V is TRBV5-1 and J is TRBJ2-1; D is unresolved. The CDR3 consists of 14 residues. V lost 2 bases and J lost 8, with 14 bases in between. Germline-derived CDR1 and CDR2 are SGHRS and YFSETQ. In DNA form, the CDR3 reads TGCGCCAGCAGCTTAGAATCACAGCGACATGAGCAGTTCTTC. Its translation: CASSLESQRHEQFF.

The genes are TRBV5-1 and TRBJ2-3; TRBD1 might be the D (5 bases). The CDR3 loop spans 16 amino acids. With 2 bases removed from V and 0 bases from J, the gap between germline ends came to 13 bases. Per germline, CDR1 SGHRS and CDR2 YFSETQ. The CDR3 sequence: CASSFVGHSSTDTQYF. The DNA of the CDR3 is TGCGCCAGCAGCTTCGTCGGACATTCCAGCACAGATACGCAGTATTTT.

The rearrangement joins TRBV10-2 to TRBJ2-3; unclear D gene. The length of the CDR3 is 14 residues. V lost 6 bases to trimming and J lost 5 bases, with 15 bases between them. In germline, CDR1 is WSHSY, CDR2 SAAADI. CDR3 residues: CASSMLKQGDTQYF. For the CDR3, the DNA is TGCGCCAGCAGCATGTTGAAACAAGGAGATACGCAGTATTTT.